This T cell receptor (beta chain) was captured in a study of technical replicates of blood from a handful of donors. Data came from immunoSEQ multiplex PCR; TCRdb stores just in-frame clones and leaves some out. Of around 62,000 clones listed, about 98% are singletons. This CDR3 spans 14 amino acids. The germline V gene encodes CDR1 SQVTM and CDR2 ANQGSEA. The V segment lost 6 bases and the J segment 3 bases; nucleotides outside the gene matches: 6. This rearrangement joins TRBV29-1 to TRBJ2-2; 8 bases agree with TRBD1. Sequencing input: T cells isolated from PBMCs. This TCR derives from a human donor in good health. CDR3 DNA: TGCAGCGTCCGGAGGACAGGGTACACCGGGGAGCTGTTTTTT. Amino acids: CSVRRTGYTGELFF.